The entry below describes one T cell receptor (beta chain). Its antigen is not identified. CDR1 is SQVTM and CDR2 is ANQGSEA in the germline V gene. The CDR3 has 15 amino acids. This sample was included in a study of monozygotic twins with inflammatory bowel disease. Findings of the study overall: IBD patients had lower TCRbeta diversity (inverse Simpson) than healthy co-twins. Relative to healthy twins, IBD patients had fewer clonotypes in common with others, a gap that was especially apparent with disease activity.

TCRdb re-called the 5' RACE reads and shows each CDR3 protein once, DNA omitted. The sample holds around 380,000 distinct CDR3 sequences. V is TRBV29-1 and J is TRBJ2-1; TCRdb selects TRBD2, and the lack of DNA leaves this call unchecked. This clonotype was sampled from a human donor with ulcerative colitis or Crohn's disease, or a healthy co-twin of an affected twin (not recorded which). Sequenced input: blood. CDR3 amino acids: CSVEGVAGVLNEQFF.